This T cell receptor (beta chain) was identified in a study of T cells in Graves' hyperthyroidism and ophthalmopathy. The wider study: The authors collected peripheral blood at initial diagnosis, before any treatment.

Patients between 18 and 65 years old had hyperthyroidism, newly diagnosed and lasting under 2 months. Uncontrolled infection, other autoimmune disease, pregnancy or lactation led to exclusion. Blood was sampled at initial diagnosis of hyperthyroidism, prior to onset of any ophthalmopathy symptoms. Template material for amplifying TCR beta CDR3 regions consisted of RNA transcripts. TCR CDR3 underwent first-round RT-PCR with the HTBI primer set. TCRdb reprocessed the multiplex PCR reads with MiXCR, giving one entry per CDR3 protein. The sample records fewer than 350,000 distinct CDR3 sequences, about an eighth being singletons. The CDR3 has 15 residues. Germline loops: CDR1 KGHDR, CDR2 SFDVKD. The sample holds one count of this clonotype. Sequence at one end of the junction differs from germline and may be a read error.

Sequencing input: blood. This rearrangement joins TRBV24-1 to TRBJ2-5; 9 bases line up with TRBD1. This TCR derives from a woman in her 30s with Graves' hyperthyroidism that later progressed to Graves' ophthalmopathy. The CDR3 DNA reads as TGTGCCACCAGTGTCGGGACAGGGCCCAAGGAGACCAAGTACTTC. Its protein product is CATSVGTGPKETKYF.